Presented here are 8 T cell receptor beta chains from one specimen sequenced in a study of blood T cells in healthy people across ages. With a J-beta primer mix and a sample-barcoded 5' primer, a second PCR ran about 6 to 11 cycles. TCRdb re-called the 5' RACE reads through MiXCR, storing one row per CDR3 protein. The sample lists around 1.5 million distinct CDR3 sequences; roughly 45% were seen once. Material for sequencing was blood. These receptors originate from a woman between 18 and 30 years old in good health.

The chain carries TRBV20-1 and TRBJ2-6; TRBD2 might be the D (6 bases). Germline CDR1 DFQATT, CDR2 SNEGSKA (reference sequence). There are 17 residues in the CDR3. V was shortened by 1 base and J by 0 bases, with 13 bases between the two germline ends. The CDR3 DNA follows: TGCAGTGCTAGAGTGGGGAGGACGGACTCTGGGGCCAACGTCCTGACTTTC. This sequence encodes CSARVGRTDSGANVLTF.

This clonotype turned up a few times. The chain couples TRBV7-2 to TRBJ1-1; the D gene is possibly TRBD1 (6 bases). Per the germline V gene, CDR1 is SGHTA and CDR2 is FQGNSA. V was trimmed by 1 base and J by 4 bases, leaving 13 bases between them. The CDR3 extends over 15 amino acids. CDR3 DNA: TGTGCCAGCAGCTTAGGCCCCACAGGGTCCACTGAAGCTTTCTTT. Amino acids: CASSLGPTGSTEAFF.

In its sample, this clonotype was seen a few times. The chain links TRBV4-1 to TRBJ2-1; TRBD1 is a possible D gene (5 bases). The tail of the sequence fits TRBJ2-7 better, so the J call may be wrong. Per the germline V gene, CDR1 is MGHRA and CDR2 is YSYEKL. The CDR3 totals 14 residues. The CDR3 reads CASSQEGPYNEQYF. In DNA, the CDR3 is TGCGCCAGCAGCCAAGAGGGGCCTTACAATGAGCAGTACTTC.

This clonotype has a count of ten or more. The chain couples TRBV4-1 to TRBJ2-5; D not resolved. The CDR3 contains 13 residues. The ends were cut back, 1 base at V and 9 bases at J, with 12 bases in the middle. Germline V gene data show CDR1 as MGHRA and CDR2 as YSYEKL. DNA for the CDR3: TGCGCCAGCAGCCAAGTTATAGTCGGGCCCCAGTACTTC. Protein sequence: CASSQVIVGPQYF.

V usage is TRBV4-2 and J usage is TRBJ2-4; no clear D. The end of the DNA fits TRBJ2-7 better, so the J call may be wrong. Germline CDR1 and CDR2: LGHNA and YNFKEQ. The CDR3 is 15 amino acids. CDR3 protein: CASSQEEWGYPEQYF. Written as DNA, the CDR3 is TGTGCCAGCAGCCAAGAGGAGTGGGGATACCCCGAGCAGTACTTC.

This clonotype appeared a few times. The CDR3 DNA reads as TGTGCCAGCAGCCCGGAGCTGGGCACTAACACTGAAGCTTTCTTT. Protein product: CASSPELGTNTEAFF. This chain uses TRBV3-1 with TRBJ1-1; D is ambiguous. The germline V gene encodes CDR1 LGHDT and CDR2 YNNKEL (reference sequence). The CDR3 has 15 residues. V lost 4 bases, J lost 2 bases, and 14 bases lay in between.

The V call is TRBV2, the J call TRBJ2-3, with 13 bases matching TRBD2. The germline V gene has CDR1 SNHLY and CDR2 FYNNEI. With V trimmed by 6 bases and J by 0 bases, 12 bases remained unmatched. The CDR3 sequence is 19 residues long. CDR3 sequence reads: CASRDPLAGGVTSTDTQYF. CDR3 sequence (DNA): TGTGCCAGCAGGGATCCACTAGCGGGGGGGGTGACTAGCACAGATACGCAGTATTTT.

This clonotype has a handful of counts. The chain has TRBV30 and TRBJ2-7; D uncertain. V lost 3 bases and J lost 4, with 10 bases in between. Looked up from germline, CDR1 is GTSNPN and CDR2 is SVGIG (reference sequence). The CDR3 totals 12 residues. This CDR3 is CAWSALSYEQYF. Written as DNA, the CDR3 is TGTGCCTGGAGCGCCTTGAGTTACGAGCAGTACTTC.